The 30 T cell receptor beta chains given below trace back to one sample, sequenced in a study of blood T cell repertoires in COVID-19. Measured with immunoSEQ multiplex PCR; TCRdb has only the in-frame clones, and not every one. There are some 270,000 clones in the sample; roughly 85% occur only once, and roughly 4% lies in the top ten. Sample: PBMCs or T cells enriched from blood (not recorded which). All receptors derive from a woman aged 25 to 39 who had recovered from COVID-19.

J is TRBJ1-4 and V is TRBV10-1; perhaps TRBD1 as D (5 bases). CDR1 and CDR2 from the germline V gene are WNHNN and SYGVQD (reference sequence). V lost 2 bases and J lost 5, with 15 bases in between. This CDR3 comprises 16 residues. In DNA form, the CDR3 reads TGCGCCAGCAGTGAGCGGCTCGGAGGGGTGAATGAAAAACTGTTTTTT. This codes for CASSERLGGVNEKLFF.

CDR3 amino acids: CASSYGHGNTIYF. The DNA for the CDR3 is TGTGCCAGCAGTTACGGACACGGAAACACCATATATTTT. The chain links TRBV6-5 to TRBJ1-3, with TRBD1 as a possible D gene (5 bases). CDR1 and CDR2 (germline): MNHEY, SVGAGI. The CDR3 runs 13 residues. The V gene lost 2 bases and the J gene lost 4 bases, with 6 bases spanning the gap.

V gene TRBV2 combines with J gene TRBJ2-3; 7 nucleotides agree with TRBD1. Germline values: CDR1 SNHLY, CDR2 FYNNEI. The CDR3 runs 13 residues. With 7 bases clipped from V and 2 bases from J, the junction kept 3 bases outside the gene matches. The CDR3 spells CASTGQTTDTQYF. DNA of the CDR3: TGTGCCAGCACGGGACAGACCACAGATACGCAGTATTTT.

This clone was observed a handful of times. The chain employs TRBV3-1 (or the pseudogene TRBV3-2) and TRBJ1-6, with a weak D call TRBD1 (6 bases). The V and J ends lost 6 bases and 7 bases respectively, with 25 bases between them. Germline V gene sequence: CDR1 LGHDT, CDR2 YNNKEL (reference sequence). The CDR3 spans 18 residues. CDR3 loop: CASRASSGSGALNSPLHF. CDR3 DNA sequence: TGTGCCAGCAGAGCAAGCTCTGGATCAGGGGCCCTAAATTCACCCCTCCACTTT.

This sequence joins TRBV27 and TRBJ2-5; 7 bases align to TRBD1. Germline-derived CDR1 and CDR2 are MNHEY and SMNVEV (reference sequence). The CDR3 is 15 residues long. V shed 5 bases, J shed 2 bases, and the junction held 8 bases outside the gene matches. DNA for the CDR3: TGTGCCAGCAGTCCTTTGACAGGGAATCAAGAGACCCAGTACTTC. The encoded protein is CASSPLTGNQETQYF.

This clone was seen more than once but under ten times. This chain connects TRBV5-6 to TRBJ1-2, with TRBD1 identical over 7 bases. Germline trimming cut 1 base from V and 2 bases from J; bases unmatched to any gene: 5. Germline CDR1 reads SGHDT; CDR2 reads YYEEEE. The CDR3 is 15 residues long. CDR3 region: CASSLYDRENYGYTF. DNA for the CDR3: TGTGCCAGCAGCTTGTACGACAGGGAAAACTATGGCTACACCTTC.

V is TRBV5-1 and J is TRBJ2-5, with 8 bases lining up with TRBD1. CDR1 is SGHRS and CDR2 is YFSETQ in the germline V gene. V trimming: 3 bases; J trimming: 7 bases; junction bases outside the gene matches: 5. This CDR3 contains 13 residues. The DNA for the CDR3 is TGCGCCAGCAGCTGGGGACAGGAGGGGACCCAGTACTTC. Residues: CASSWGQEGTQYF.

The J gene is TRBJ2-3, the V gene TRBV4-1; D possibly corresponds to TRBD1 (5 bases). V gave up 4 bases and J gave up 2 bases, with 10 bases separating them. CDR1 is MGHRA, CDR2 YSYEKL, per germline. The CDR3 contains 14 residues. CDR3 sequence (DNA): TGCGCCAGCAGCCCAGGGATCGTCACAGATACGCAGTATTTT. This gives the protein CASSPGIVTDTQYF.

The CDR3 sequence: CASSPVTGELFF. The DNA of the CDR3 is TGTGCCAGCAGCCCAGTCACCGGGGAGCTGTTTTTT. The chain couples TRBV3-1 (or the pseudogene TRBV3-2) to TRBJ2-2; D is uncertain. Deletions cut 4 bases from V and 4 bases from J, with 4 bases between. Germline V gene sequence: CDR1 LGHDT, CDR2 YNNKEL (reference sequence). The CDR3 sequence is 12 residues long.

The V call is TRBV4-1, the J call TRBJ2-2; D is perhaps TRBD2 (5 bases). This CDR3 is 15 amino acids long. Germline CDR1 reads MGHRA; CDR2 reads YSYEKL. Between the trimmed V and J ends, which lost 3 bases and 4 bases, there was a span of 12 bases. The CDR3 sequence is CASSHPGRGTGELFF. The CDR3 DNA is TGCGCCAGCAGCCACCCCGGACGGGGCACCGGGGAGCTGTTTTTT.

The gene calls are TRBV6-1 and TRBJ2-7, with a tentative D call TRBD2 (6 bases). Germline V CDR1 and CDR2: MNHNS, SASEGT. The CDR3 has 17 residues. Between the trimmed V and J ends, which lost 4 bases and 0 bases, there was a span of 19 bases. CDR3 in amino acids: CASSGLTGTDYSYEQYF. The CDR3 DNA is TGTGCCAGCAGTGGTTTAACCGGGACGGACTACTCCTACGAGCAGTACTTC.

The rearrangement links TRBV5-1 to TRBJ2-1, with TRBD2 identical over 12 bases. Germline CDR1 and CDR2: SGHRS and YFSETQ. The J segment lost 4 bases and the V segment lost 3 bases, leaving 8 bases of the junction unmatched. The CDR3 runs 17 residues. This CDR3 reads CASSSGLAGFEYNEQFF. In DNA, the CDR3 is TGCGCCAGCAGCTCAGGACTAGCGGGATTCGAGTACAATGAGCAGTTCTTC.

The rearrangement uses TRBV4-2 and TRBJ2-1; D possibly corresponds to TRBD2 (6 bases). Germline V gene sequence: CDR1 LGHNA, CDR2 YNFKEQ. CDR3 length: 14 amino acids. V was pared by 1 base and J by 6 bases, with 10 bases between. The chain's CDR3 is CASSQVEGSNEQFF. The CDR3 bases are TGTGCCAGCAGCCAAGTGGAGGGCTCCAATGAGCAGTTCTTC.

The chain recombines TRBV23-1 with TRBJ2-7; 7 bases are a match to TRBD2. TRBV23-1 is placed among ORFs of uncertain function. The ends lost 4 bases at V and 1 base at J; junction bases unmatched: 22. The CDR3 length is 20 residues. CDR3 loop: CASSPSAGDPLGRLSYEQYF. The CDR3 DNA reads TGCGCCAGCAGTCCGAGTGCGGGGGACCCGCTAGGGCGGCTTTCCTACGAGCAGTACTTC.

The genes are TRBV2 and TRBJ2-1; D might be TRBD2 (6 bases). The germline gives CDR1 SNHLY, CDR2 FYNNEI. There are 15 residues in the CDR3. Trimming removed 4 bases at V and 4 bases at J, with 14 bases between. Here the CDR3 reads CASSGGRDSYNEQFF. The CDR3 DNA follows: TGTGCCAGCAGTGGAGGCCGGGACTCGTACAATGAGCAGTTCTTC.

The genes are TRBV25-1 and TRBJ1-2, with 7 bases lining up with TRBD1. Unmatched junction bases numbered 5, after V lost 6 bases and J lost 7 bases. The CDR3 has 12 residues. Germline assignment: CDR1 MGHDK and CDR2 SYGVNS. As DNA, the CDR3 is TGTGCCAGCAGGGACAGGTCGTCTGGCTACACCTTC. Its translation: CASRDRSSGYTF.

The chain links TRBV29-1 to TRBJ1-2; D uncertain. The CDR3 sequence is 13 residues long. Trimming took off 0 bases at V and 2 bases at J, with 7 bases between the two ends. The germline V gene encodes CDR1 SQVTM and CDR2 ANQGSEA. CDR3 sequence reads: CSVEDILNYGYTF. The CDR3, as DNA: TGCAGCGTTGAAGACATACTAAACTATGGCTACACCTTC. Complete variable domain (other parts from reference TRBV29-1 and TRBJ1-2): SAVISQKPSRDICQRGTSLTIQCQVDSQVTMMFWYRQQPGQSLTLIATANQGSEATYESGFVIDKFPISRPNLTFSTLTVSNMSPEDSSIYLCSVEDILNYGYTFGSGTRLTVV.

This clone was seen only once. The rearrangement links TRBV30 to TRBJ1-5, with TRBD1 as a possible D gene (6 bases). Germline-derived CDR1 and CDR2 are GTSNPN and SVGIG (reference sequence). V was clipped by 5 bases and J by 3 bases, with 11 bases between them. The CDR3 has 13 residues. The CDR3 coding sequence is TGTGCCTGGGGGAGGGACAACAATCAGCCCCAGCATTTT. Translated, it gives CAWGRDNNQPQHF.

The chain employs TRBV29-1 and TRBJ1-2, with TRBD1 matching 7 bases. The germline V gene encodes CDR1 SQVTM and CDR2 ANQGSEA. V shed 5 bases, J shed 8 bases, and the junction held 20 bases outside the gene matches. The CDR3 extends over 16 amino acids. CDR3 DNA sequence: TGCAGCGTTCCAGACCCGTGGACAGGCCAGTTTGGAGGCTACACCTTC. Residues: CSVPDPWTGQFGGYTF. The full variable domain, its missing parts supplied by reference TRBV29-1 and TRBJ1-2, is SAVISQKPSRDICQRGTSLTIQCQVDSQVTMMFWYRQQPGQSLTLIATANQGSEATYESGFVIDKFPISRPNLTFSTLTVSNMSPEDSSIYLCSVPDPWTGQFGGYTFGSGTRLTVV.

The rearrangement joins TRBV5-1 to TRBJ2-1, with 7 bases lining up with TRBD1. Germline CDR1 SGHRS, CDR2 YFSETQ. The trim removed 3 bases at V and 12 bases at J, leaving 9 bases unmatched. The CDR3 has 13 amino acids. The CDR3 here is CASSYRQGLRQFF. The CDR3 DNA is TGCGCCAGCAGCTACCGACAGGGTTTGAGGCAGTTCTTC.

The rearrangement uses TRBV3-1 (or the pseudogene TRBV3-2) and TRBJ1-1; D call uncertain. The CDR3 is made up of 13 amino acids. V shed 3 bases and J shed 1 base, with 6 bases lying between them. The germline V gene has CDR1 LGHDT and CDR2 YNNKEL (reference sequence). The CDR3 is CASSQRQNTEAFF. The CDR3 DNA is TGTGCCAGCAGCCAGAGGCAGAACACTGAAGCTTTCTTT.

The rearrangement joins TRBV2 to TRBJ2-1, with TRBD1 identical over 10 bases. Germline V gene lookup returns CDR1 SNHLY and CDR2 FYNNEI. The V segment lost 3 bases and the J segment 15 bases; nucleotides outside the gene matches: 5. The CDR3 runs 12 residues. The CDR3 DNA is TGTGCCAGCAGTGACTTGACAGGGGGCGCGTTCTTC. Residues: CASSDLTGGAFF.

CDR3 protein: CASSPDRDSYEQYF. CDR3 coding DNA: TGTGCCAGCTCACCGGACAGGGACTCCTACGAGCAGTACTTC. V is TRBV18 and J is TRBJ2-7; 8 nucleotides align to TRBD1. This CDR3 spans 14 amino acids. CDR1 and CDR2 from the germline V gene are KGHSH and LQKENI. The J segment lost 0 bases and the V segment lost 3 bases, leaving 1 base of the junction unmatched.

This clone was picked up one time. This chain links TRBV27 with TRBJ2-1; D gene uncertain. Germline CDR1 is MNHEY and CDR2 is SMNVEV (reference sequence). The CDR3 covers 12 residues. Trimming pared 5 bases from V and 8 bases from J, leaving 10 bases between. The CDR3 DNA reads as TGTGCCAGCAGTCCTCCCGGGTATGAGCAGTTCTTC. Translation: CASSPPGYEQFF.

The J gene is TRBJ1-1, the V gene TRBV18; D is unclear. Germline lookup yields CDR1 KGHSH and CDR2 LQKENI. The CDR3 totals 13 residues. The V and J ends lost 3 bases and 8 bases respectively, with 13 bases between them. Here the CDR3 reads CASSPLNEAEAFF. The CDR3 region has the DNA TGTGCCAGCTCACCCCTTAACGAAGCCGAAGCTTTCTTT.

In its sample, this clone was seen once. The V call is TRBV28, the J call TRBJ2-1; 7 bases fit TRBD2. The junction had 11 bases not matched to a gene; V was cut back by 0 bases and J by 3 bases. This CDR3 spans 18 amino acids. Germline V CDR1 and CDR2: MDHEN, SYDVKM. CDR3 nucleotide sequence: TGTGCCAGCAGTTTATGGTCCGGGAGGCCCGACTACTACAATGAGCAGTTCTTC. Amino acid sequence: CASSLWSGRPDYYNEQFF.

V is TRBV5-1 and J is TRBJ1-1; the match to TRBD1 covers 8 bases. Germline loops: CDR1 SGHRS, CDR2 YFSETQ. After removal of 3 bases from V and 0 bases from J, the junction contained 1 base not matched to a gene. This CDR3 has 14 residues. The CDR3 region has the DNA TGCGCCAGCAGCTCGGGACAGGTGAACACTGAAGCTTTCTTT. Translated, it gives CASSSGQVNTEAFF.

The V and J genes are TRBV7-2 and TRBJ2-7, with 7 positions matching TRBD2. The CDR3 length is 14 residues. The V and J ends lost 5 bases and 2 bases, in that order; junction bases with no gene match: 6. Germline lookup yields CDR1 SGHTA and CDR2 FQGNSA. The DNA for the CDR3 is TGTGCCAGCAGCGACGGACTAGTACCCTACGAGCAGTACTTC. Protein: CASSDGLVPYEQYF.

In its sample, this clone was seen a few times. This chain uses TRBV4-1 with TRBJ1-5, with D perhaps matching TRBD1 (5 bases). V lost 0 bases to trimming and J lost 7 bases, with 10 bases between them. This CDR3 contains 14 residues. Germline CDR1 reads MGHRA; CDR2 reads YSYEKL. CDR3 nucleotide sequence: TGCGCCAGCAGCCAAGATGGGAGGGACCAGCCCCAGCATTTT. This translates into CASSQDGRDQPQHF.

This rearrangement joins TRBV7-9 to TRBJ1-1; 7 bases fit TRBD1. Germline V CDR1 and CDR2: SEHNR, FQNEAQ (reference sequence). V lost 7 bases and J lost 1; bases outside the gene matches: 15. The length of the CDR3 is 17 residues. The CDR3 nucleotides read TGTGCCAGCAACTCACCCGGGACAGATGAAAAGAACACTGAAGCTTTCTTT. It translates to CASNSPGTDEKNTEAFF.